The rows below give T cell receptor beta chains drawn from one sample of a study of shared clonotypes between healthy human individuals. Clones were sequenced by immunoSEQ multiplex PCR, and TCRdb holds only the in-frame ones, with some missing. Of about 510,000 clones listed, 90% to 96% are singletons. The sample comprised naive CD4+ T cells sorted from blood. The receptors were sampled from a woman aged 30 to 39 in good health. Both conserved end residues are part of each CDR3. The D gene is left open where the match is weak.

D: TRBD1; V: TRBV15; J: TRBJ2-7; CDR3: CATSRDRVGQGSYEQYF
D: -; V: TRBV5-1; J: TRBJ1-1; CDR3: CASRFILEGGTEAFF
D: TRBD1; V: TRBV28; J: TRBJ2-3; CDR3: CASSDMGQGVQDTQYF
D: -; V: TRBV30; J: TRBJ1-2; CDR3: CAWSVRGGTGYTF
D: -; V: TRBV4-1; J: TRBJ2-1; CDR3: CASSQGWPTGHNEQFF
D: TRBD2; V: TRBV29-1; J: TRBJ2-7; CDR3: CSVGLAGGHSYEQYF
D: -; V: TRBV10-3; J: TRBJ2-5; CDR3: CATAGPQETQYF
D: -; V: TRBV5-5; J: TRBJ2-1; CDR3: CASSLVTGSYNEQFF
D: TRBD1; V: TRBV9; J: TRBJ2-2; CDR3: CASSPSGGHTGELFF
D: -; V: TRBV28; J: TRBJ1-1; CDR3: CASSRTDTEAFF
D: TRBD1; V: TRBV7-9; J: TRBJ1-4; CDR3: CASSLALYRGKQDEKLFF
D: TRBD1; V: TRBV25-1; J: TRBJ2-7; CDR3: CASSGTPGQALSHEQYF
D: -; V: TRBV28; J: TRBJ2-7; CDR3: CASSSSGEGAGYEQYF
D: TRBD2; V: TRBV4-2; J: TRBJ2-2; CDR3: CASRASSGRKDTGELFF
D: -; V: TRBV19; J: TRBJ1-1; CDR3: CASSPTQNTEAFF
D: -; V: TRBV5-4; J: TRBJ2-7; CDR3: CASSLIGARDRSYEQYF
D: TRBD2; V: TRBV18; J: TRBJ2-3; CDR3: CASSQGLVLADTQYF
D: -; V: TRBV7-9; J: TRBJ2-7; CDR3: CASSHWGAEQYF
D: -; V: TRBV19; J: TRBJ2-7; CDR3: CASSTGQPYEQYF
D: TRBD1; V: TRBV19; J: TRBJ2-3; CDR3: CASKRTGRGYTDTQYF
D: TRBD1; V: TRBV7-8; J: TRBJ1-2; CDR3: CASSPTPTGYGYTF
D: -; V: TRBV6-4; J: TRBJ2-3; CDR3: CASRAQGSDTQYF
D: TRBD1; V: TRBV27; J: TRBJ1-1; CDR3: CASTPLPSSDRVNTEAFF
D: TRBD1; V: TRBV6-6; J: TRBJ1-1; CDR3: CASTYRGRRVEAFF
D: TRBD1; V: TRBV7-8; J: TRBJ1-5; CDR3: CASSLRRQGGQPQHF
D: TRBD1; V: TRBV2; J: TRBJ2-7; CDR3: CASRDRSYEQYF
D: TRBD2; V: TRBV18; J: TRBJ2-7; CDR3: CASSYTSGRIYEQYF
D: TRBD1; V: TRBV19; J: TRBJ2-7; CDR3: CASSIDAGTASYEQYF
D: TRBD1; V: TRBV5-1; J: TRBJ2-1; CDR3: CASSVGQGIPYNEQFF
D: -; V: TRBV5-1; J: TRBJ2-1; CDR3: CASNPNGGSADNEQFF
D: -; V: TRBV18; J: TRBJ2-7; CDR3: CASSPQWVHHEQYF
D: -; V: TRBV6-1; J: TRBJ1-1; CDR3: CASSEWGIGLNTEAFF
D: -; V: TRBV5-1; J: TRBJ2-7; CDR3: CASSLEASRIREQYF
D: -; V: TRBV7-7; J: TRBJ2-5; CDR3: CASSLGARDHQETQYF
D: -; V: TRBV27; J: TRBJ1-1; CDR3: CASSHPGTEAFF
D: TRBD1; V: TRBV7-9; J: TRBJ2-3; CDR3: CASSLGTGYTDTQYF
D: -; V: TRBV5-1; J: TRBJ2-5; CDR3: CASSLGTAGAGLETQYF
D: -; V: TRBV28; J: TRBJ1-5; CDR3: CASSPKFSNQPQHF
D: -; V: TRBV25-1; J: TRBJ2-3; CDR3: CASSPPSTDTQYF
D: TRBD2; V: TRBV18; J: TRBJ2-4; CDR3: CASSPPGLAGGPGNIQYF